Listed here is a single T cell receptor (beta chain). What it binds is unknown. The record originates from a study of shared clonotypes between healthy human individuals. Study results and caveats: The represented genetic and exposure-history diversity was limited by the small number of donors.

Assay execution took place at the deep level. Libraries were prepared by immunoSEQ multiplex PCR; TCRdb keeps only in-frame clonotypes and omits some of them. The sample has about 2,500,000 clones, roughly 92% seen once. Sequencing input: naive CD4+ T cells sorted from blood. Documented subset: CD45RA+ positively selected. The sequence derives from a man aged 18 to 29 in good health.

CDR3 amino acids: CASSEQEGVRAFF. CDR3 coding DNA: TGTGCCAGCAGCGAACAAGAGGGGGTTCGGGCTTTCTTT. This chain joins TRBV2 and TRBJ1-1; a possible D gene is TRBD1 (6 bases). Germline-derived CDR1 and CDR2 are SNHLY and FYNNEI. Between the trimmed V and J ends, which lost 6 bases and 11 bases, there was a span of 19 bases. This CDR3 region has 13 residues.